The text below deals with one T cell receptor (beta chain). Its antigen is as yet unknown. The data stem from a study of T-cell reconstitution after alpha-beta-depleted transplantation in children. The study's findings and limits: Recipient T cells and thymic progenitors that survived gave rise to the high TCRbeta diversity observed at day 60 in some patients. T-cell counts and diversity at one year post-transplant came mainly from newly produced T cells.

V was trimmed by 5 bases and J by 9 bases, leaving 20 bases between them. This CDR3 comprises 15 residues. Germline V gene lookup returns CDR1 SEHNR and CDR2 FQNEAQ (reference sequence). The TCRbeta library incorporated unique molecular identifiers. TCRdb re-derived calls from the PCR reads in MiXCR, one entry per CDR3 protein. The table has about 1,000,000 distinct CDR3 sequences, roughly 29% seen once. The V gene is TRBV7-9, the J gene TRBJ2-4; tentative D call: TRBD2 (6 bases). The source was PBMCs, mostly from graft donor cells, collected 360 days after TCRalphabeta/CD19-depleted stem cell transplant. The origin of this receptor is a boy younger than two who had a stem cell transplant for SCID, so the T cells may come from the graft donor. The CDR3 reads CASSPQEGRLGIQYF. For the CDR3, the DNA is TGTGCCAGCAGCCCCCAGGAGGGGAGGTTAGGCATTCAGTACTTC.